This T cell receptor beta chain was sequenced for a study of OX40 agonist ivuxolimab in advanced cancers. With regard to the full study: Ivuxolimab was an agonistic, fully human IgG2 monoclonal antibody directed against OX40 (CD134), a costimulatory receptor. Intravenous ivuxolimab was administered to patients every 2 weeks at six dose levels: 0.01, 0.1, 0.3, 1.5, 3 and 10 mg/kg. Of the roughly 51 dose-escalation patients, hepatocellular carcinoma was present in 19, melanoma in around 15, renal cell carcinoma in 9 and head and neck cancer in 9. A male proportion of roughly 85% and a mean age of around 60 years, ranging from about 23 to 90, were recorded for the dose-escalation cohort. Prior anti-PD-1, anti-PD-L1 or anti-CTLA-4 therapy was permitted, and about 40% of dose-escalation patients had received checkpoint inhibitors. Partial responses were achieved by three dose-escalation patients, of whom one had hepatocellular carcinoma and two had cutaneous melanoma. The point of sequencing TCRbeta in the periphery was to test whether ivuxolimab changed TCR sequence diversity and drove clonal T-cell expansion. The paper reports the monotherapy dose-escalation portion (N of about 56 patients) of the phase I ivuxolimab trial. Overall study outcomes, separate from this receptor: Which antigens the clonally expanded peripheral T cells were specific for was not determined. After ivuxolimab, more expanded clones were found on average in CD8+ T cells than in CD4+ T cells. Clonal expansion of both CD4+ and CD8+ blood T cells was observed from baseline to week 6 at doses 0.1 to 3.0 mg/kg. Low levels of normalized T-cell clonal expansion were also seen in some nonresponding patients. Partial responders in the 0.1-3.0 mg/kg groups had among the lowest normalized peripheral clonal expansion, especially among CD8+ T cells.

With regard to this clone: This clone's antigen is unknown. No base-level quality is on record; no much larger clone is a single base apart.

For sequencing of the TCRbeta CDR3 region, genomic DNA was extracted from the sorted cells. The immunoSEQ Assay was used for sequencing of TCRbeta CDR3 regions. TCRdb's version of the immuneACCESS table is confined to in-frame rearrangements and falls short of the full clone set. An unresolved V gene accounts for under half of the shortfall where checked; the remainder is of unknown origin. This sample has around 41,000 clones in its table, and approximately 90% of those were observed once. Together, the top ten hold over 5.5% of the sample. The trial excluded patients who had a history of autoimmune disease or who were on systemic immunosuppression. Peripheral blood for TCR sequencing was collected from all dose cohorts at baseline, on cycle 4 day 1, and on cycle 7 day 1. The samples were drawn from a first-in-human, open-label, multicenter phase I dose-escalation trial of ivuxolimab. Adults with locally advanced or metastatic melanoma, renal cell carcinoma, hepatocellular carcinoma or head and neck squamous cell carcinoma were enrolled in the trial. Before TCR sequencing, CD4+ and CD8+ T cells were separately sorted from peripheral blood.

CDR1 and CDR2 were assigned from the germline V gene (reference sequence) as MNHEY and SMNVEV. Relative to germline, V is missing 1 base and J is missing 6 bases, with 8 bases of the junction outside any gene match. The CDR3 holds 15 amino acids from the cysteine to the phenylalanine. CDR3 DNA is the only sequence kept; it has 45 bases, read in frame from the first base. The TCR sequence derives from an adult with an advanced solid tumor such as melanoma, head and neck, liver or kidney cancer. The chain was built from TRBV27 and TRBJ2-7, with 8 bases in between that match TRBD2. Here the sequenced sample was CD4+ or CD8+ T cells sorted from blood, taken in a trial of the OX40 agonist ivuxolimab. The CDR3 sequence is CASSLFGAGGSEQYF. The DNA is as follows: TGTGCCAGCAGTTTATTTGGGGCGGGAGGCTCCGAGCAGTACTTC.